This T cell receptor (beta chain) was recovered during a study of response to subunit inactivated influenza vaccine. Via MiXCR, TCRdb re-called the RT-PCR reads, giving one row per CDR3 protein. The sample has around 500,000 distinct CDR3 sequences; roughly 9.8% are singletons. Trimming shortened V by 4 bases and J by 5 bases, and 12 bases separated the two germline ends. This CDR3 has 14 residues. The specimen was PBMCs from blood, collected 45 days after vaccination. The sequence came from a man aged 50 or older who received an inactivated influenza vaccine. The chain recombines TRBV12-3 or TRBV12-4 with TRBJ1-5; D possibly corresponds to TRBD1 (6 bases). The CDR3, as DNA: TGTGCCAGCAGTTCCGGACAGCGGGATCAGCCCCAGCATTTT. Translating gives CASSSGQRDQPQHF.